This T cell receptor beta chain was captured by sequencing in a study of spatial heterogeneity in lung cancer. General study findings and limits: Tumor mutation counts were tracked by expanded intratumoral alpha and beta TCR counts.

Germline trimming cut 3 bases from V and 6 bases from J; bases unmatched to any gene: 9. The germline gives CDR1 SGHDT, CDR2 YYEEEE. The CDR3 contains 15 residues. As for this clonotype: Antigen: not known.

The time point denotes: sample taken at primary tumor resection. The 72 donors had untreated early-stage non-small cell lung cancer. TCRdb recomputed calls from the 5' RACE reads with MiXCR, one row per CDR3 protein. The table includes 20,000 to 30,000 distinct CDR3 sequences, around 8.5% detected once. This receptor was obtained from a male donor with early-stage non-small cell lung cancer. The sample in question was lung tumor tissue, obtained at surgery. V and J are TRBV5-6 and TRBJ2-1, with 7 bases matching TRBD2. The CDR3 DNA reads as TGTGCCAGCAGCTGGGAGCGGGGCGGGGCCAATGAGCAGTTCTTC. Its protein is CASSWERGGANEQFF.